The 16 T cell receptor beta chains presented below share a single source sample, sequenced in a study of cytomegalovirus exposure and HLA in healthy donors. PCR involved 60 Vbeta and 13 Jbeta primers. Data came from immunoSEQ multiplex PCR; TCRdb stores just in-frame clones and leaves some out. The repertoire holds over 150,000 clones, with 68% as singletons. Sequenced sample: PBMCs. These receptors were collected from a man aged 50-60 years in good health and CMV-seronegative.

This clone was recorded a few times. The chain combines TRBV7-8 with TRBJ2-5; D is possibly TRBD2 (5 bases). The ends were cut back, 4 bases at V and 10 bases at J, with 22 bases in the middle. This CDR3 region has 15 residues. CDR1 is SGHVS, CDR2 FQNEAQ, per germline. The CDR3 DNA is TGTGCCAGCAGCTCGGACTTCCCGGGGAGAGAGGGCCAGTACTTC. Translation gives CASSSDFPGREGQYF.

The CDR3 nucleotides read TGTGCCAGCAGTGAAGCCCACAGAATGAACAGGAACACTGAAGCTTTCTTT. Encoded protein: CASSEAHRMNRNTEAFF. V is TRBV6-1 and J is TRBJ1-1; no clear D gene. V was cut by 0 bases and J by 1 base, with 15 bases left in between. CDR3 length: 17 residues. Germline CDR1 and CDR2: MNHNS and SASEGT.

V is TRBV9 and J is TRBJ1-2; D uncertain. Germline assignment: CDR1 SGDLS and CDR2 YYNGEE. V lost 4 bases, J lost 2 bases, and 12 bases lay in between. This CDR3 comprises 14 residues. This CDR3 reads CASSREGRNYGYTF. In nucleotides, the CDR3 is TGTGCCAGCAGCAGAGAGGGCAGAAACTATGGCTACACCTTC.

The V call is TRBV7-8, the J call TRBJ2-7; 9 nucleotides line up with TRBD1. Unmatched junction bases numbered 6, after V lost 4 bases and J lost 5 bases. The CDR3 consists of 14 residues. The germline V gene has CDR1 SGHVS and CDR2 FQNEAQ. CDR3 residues: CASSYDRGFNEQYF. CDR3 bases: TGTGCCAGCAGCTATGACAGGGGGTTCAACGAGCAGTACTTC.

The V and J genes are TRBV5-8 and TRBJ2-7; 7 nucleotides agree with TRBD1. Germline CDR1 SGHTS, CDR2 YDEGEE. The CDR3 extends over 16 amino acids. The J segment lost 2 bases and the V segment lost 4 bases, leaving 12 bases of the junction unmatched. Here the CDR3 reads CASSRSGTAKPYEQYF. The CDR3 DNA follows: TGTGCCAGCAGCCGTTCGGGGACAGCTAAACCCTACGAGCAGTACTTC.

The chain combines TRBV6-4 with TRBJ1-1; 9 bases are a match to TRBD1. Trimming removed 3 bases from V and 12 bases from J; junction bases left unmatched: 14. Germline CDR1 MRHNA, CDR2 SNTAGT. This CDR3 has 15 amino acids. CDR3: CASSEGTGGKTPSFF. CDR3 nucleotides: TGTGCCAGCAGTGAGGGAACAGGGGGCAAAACTCCCTCTTTCTTT.

This clone counts as medium-sized (0.01 to 0.1%). The chain carries TRBV14 and TRBJ2-7; TRBD1 aligns across 8 bases. CDR1 and CDR2 (germline): SGHDN, FVKESK. The V gene end was trimmed by 3 bases and the J gene end by 3 bases; junction bases not matched to a gene: 7. This CDR3 has 15 amino acids. The CDR3 DNA is TGTGCCAGCAGCCAGCCTGGACAGGGTTTCTACGAGCAGTACTTC. Amino acids: CASSQPGQGFYEQYF. Together with reference TRBV14 and TRBJ2-7, the CDR3 gives the full variable domain: EAGVTQFPSHSVIEKGQTVTLRCDPISGHDNLYWYRRVMGKEIKFLLHFVKESKQDESGMPNNRFLAERTGGTYSTLKVQPAELEDSGVYFCASSQPGQGFYEQYFGPGTRLTVT.

The rearrangement uses TRBV5-4 and TRBJ1-3, with TRBD1 matching 10 bases. This CDR3 has 20 residues. Germline loops: CDR1 SGHNT, CDR2 YYREEE (reference sequence). The ends lost 4 bases at V and 0 bases at J; junction bases unmatched: 16. The DNA of the CDR3 is TGTGCCAGCAGCGCGGGACAGGGGTTCCTCGCTCCCTTCTCTGGAAACACCATATATTTT. This codes for CASSAGQGFLAPFSGNTIYF.

The V and J genes are TRBV18 and TRBJ1-3, with TRBD1 matching over 7 bases. CDR3 length equals 15 residues. V trimming: 6 bases; J trimming: 2 bases; junction bases outside the gene matches: 7. Germline V lookup: CDR1 KGHSH, CDR2 LQKENI. CDR3 nucleotide sequence: TGTGCCAGCTCTCAAGGGGGCGCCGCTGGAAACACCATATATTTT. Translation gives CASSQGGAAGNTIYF.

V and J are TRBV11-2 and TRBJ2-5; TRBD2 aligns across 8 bases. Germline V gene lookup returns CDR1 SGHAT and CDR2 FQNNGV. The CDR3 runs to 16 residues. The V segment lost 5 bases and the J segment 2 bases; nucleotides outside the gene matches: 10. Here the CDR3 reads CASSPTSGLGQETQYF. The CDR3 DNA sequence: TGTGCCAGCAGCCCAACTAGCGGCCTCGGGCAAGAGACCCAGTACTTC.

V is TRBV19 and J is TRBJ1-1, with 10 bases identical to TRBD1. Germline V CDR1 and CDR2: LNHDA, SQIVND (reference sequence). Trimming cost V 5 bases and J 1 base; bases outside gene matches: 19. This CDR3 region has 20 residues. CDR3 amino acids: CASSRIRDRGILLTNTEAFF. For the CDR3, the DNA is TGTGCCAGTAGTCGTATCAGGGACAGGGGAATCCTCCTGACGAACACTGAAGCTTTCTTT.

The gene calls are TRBV6-5 and TRBJ1-1; D gene ambiguous. This CDR3 has 13 residues. Trimming left V 3 bases short and J 3 bases short, with 8 bases between. CDR1 is MNHEY, CDR2 SVGAGI, per germline. DNA for the CDR3: TGTGCCAGCAGTTATGAGGATTACACTGAAGCTTTCTTT. Residues: CASSYEDYTEAFF.

The gene calls are TRBV7-8 and TRBJ2-4; perhaps TRBD1 as D (6 bases). The end of the DNA aligns better with TRBJ2-7, so the J call may be wrong. This CDR3 has 12 residues. CDR1 is SGHVS and CDR2 is FQNEAQ in the germline V gene. In nucleotides, the CDR3 is TGTGCCAGCAGCTTCCGGACAGCCGAGCAGTACTTC. The encoded protein is CASSFRTAEQYF.

The V call is TRBV29-1, the J call TRBJ2-1; 8 positions agree with TRBD1. The ends lost 4 bases at V and 6 bases at J; junction bases unmatched: 8. Germline V gives CDR1 SQVTM, CDR2 ANQGSEA. The CDR3 is 14 residues long. The CDR3 DNA sequence: TGCAGCGTTGCGGACAGGGTGGAGGGCAATGAGCAGTTCTTC. Protein sequence: CSVADRVEGNEQFF.

The chain employs TRBV10-2 and TRBJ2-3; 8 nucleotides match TRBD2. The CDR3 runs 15 residues. Germline CDR1 WSHSY, CDR2 SAAADI. V lost 4 bases, J lost 5 bases, and 8 bases stayed unmatched. The CDR3: CASSASGGGEDTQYF. The CDR3 DNA is TGCGCCAGCAGTGCCAGCGGGGGCGGGGAAGATACGCAGTATTTT.

This clone was counted between two and nine times. The V gene is TRBV5-1, the J gene TRBJ2-7; D is possibly TRBD2 (5 bases). Germline loops: CDR1 SGHRS, CDR2 YFSETQ. The V end lost 4 bases, the J end lost 1 base, and 18 bases lay between the germline ends. This CDR3 region has 16 residues. The chain's CDR3 is CASSPQTAGASYEQYF. The CDR3, as DNA: TGCGCCAGCAGCCCACAGACCGCGGGCGCGTCCTACGAGCAGTACTTC.